These 28 T cell receptor beta chains share one sample of origin, sequenced in a study of cytomegalovirus exposure and HLA in healthy donors. The protocol was immunoSEQ multiplex PCR, while the TCRdb copy is restricted to in-frame clones and leaves out a portion. The sample shows around 150,000 clones, about nine tenths of them seen only once. Specimen: PBMCs. The origin of the receptors is a man younger than 35 in good health and CMV-seronegative.

V and J are TRBV9 and TRBJ2-5, with D possibly TRBD1 on 5 matching bases. Germline CDR1 reads SGDLS; CDR2 reads YYNGEE. The CDR3 totals 15 residues. Trimming took 3 bases from V and 5 from J, leaving 17 bases between them. Written as DNA, the CDR3 is TGTGCCAGCAGCGCCTTTCCCAGGGTCGGCGAGACCCAGTACTTC. This sequence encodes CASSAFPRVGETQYF.

This clone occurred once. CDR3 region: CASSEVGGLGETQYF. CDR3 coding DNA: TGTGCCAGCAGTGAAGTGGGGGGGCTCGGGGAGACCCAGTACTTC. The J gene is TRBJ2-5, the V gene TRBV6-1; D possibly corresponds to TRBD2 (7 bases). Germline V gene data show CDR1 as MNHNS and CDR2 as SASEGT. The V and J ends lost 1 base and 5 bases respectively, with 14 bases between them. The CDR3 runs to 15 residues.

The J gene is TRBJ2-7, the V gene TRBV5-6, with 14 bases lining up with TRBD2. V gave up 7 bases and J gave up 2 bases; unmatched junction bases: 2. Germline CDR1 is SGHDT and CDR2 is YYEEEE. The CDR3 covers 14 residues. The CDR3 nucleotides are TGTGCCAGCGAGACTAGCGGGAGGGCCTACGAGCAGTACGTC. The encoded protein is CASETSGRAYEQYV.

The chain recombines TRBV9 with TRBJ2-1; TRBD2 aligns across 9 bases. There are 15 residues in the CDR3. V lost 6 bases to trimming and J lost 6 bases; unmatched junction nucleotides: 10. In germline, CDR1 is SGDLS, CDR2 YYNGEE. The CDR3 is CASTLGLATVNEQFF. The CDR3 DNA reads TGTGCCAGCACCCTCGGACTAGCGACTGTCAATGAGCAGTTCTTC.

The V call is TRBV29-1, the J call TRBJ1-2, with a weak D call TRBD1 (6 bases). The ends were cut back, 0 bases at V and 0 bases at J, with 11 bases in the middle. Germline CDR1 is SQVTM and CDR2 is ANQGSEA. This CDR3 contains 15 residues. In DNA, the CDR3 is TGCAGCGTTGAAGATTGGGCAGGGGCTAACTATGGCTACACCTTC. It encodes CSVEDWAGANYGYTF.

This chain links TRBV9 with TRBJ2-5; D perhaps matches TRBD2 (5 bases). Germline CDR1 reads SGDLS; CDR2 reads YYNGEE. The ends were cut back, 0 bases at V and 7 bases at J, with 10 bases in the middle. This CDR3 has 13 residues. CDR3 sequence (DNA): TGTGCCAGCAGCGTAGACGGGATCTCGACCCAGTACTTC. Its protein is CASSVDGISTQYF.

The CDR3 region is CASSALAGGHKDTQYF. As DNA, the CDR3 is TGTGCCAGCAGTGCCCTAGCGGGGGGGCATAAAGATACGCAGTATTTT. The chain couples TRBV6-1 to TRBJ2-3; 12 nucleotides match TRBD2. The CDR3 runs to 16 residues. J was trimmed by 5 bases and V by 4 bases; bases with no gene match: 7. Germline CDR1 and CDR2: MNHNS and SASEGT.

This clone came up a few times. The chain couples TRBV6-1 to TRBJ2-7, with TRBD1 identical over 7 bases. The germline gives CDR1 MNHNS, CDR2 SASEGT. This CDR3 region has 13 residues. Trimming cost V 8 bases and J 0 bases; bases outside gene matches: 4. Here the CDR3 DNA reads TGTGCCAGCGGGACAGCCTACTCCTACGAGCAGTACGTC. Encoded protein: CASGTAYSYEQYV.

This sequence joins TRBV7-9 and TRBJ2-7, with 8 bases fitting TRBD1. J lost 2 bases, V lost 4 bases, and 4 bases had no gene match. Germline CDR1 and CDR2: SEHNR and FQNEAQ (reference sequence). This CDR3 comprises 14 residues. The CDR3 protein is CASSSGQVPYEQYV. The CDR3 bases are TGTGCCAGCAGCTCGGGACAGGTACCCTACGAGCAGTACGTC.

The table lists this clone with a few counts. The chain joins TRBV29-1 to TRBJ2-5; 8 nucleotides line up with TRBD1. Germline V gene data show CDR1 as SQVTM and CDR2 as ANQGSEA. Trimming removed 6 bases from V and 5 bases from J; junction bases left unmatched: 8. The length of the CDR3 is 13 residues. CDR3 region: CSVAWQGAETQYF. The DNA for the CDR3 is TGCAGCGTCGCCTGGCAGGGGGCCGAGACCCAGTACTTC.

This chain joins TRBV2 and TRBJ1-2; TRBD1 agrees at 7 bases. This CDR3 comprises 14 residues. The junction had 6 bases not matched to a gene; V was cut back by 2 bases and J by 6 bases. In germline, CDR1 is SNHLY, CDR2 FYNNEI. Here the CDR3 DNA reads TGTGCCAGCAGTGAAATCGACAGGGATCATGGCTACACCTTC. Translating gives CASSEIDRDHGYTF.

This chain uses TRBV5-6 with TRBJ2-7; 8 bases agree with TRBD2. This CDR3 spans 14 amino acids. Germline lookup yields CDR1 SGHDT and CDR2 YYEEEE. The ends lost 5 bases at V and 0 bases at J; junction bases unmatched: 4. This chain's CDR3 is CASRIGTSSYEQYV. In DNA form, the CDR3 reads TGTGCCAGCAGAATCGGGACTAGCTCCTACGAGCAGTACGTC.

This sequence joins TRBV13 and TRBJ1-3; D is undetermined. The germline gives CDR1 PRHDT, CDR2 FYEKMQ (reference sequence). The CDR3 is made up of 17 amino acids. V gave up 5 bases and J gave up 0 bases, with 17 bases separating them. The CDR3 coding sequence is TGTGCCAGCAGCAACCCCACGGGATCTTACTCTGGAAACACCATATATTTT. This sequence encodes CASSNPTGSYSGNTIYF.

CDR3 in amino acids: CASSPKPTGGNGYTF. The DNA for the CDR3 is TGTGCCAGCAGCCCCAAGCCCACAGGGGGGAACGGCTACACCTTC. J is TRBJ1-2 and V is TRBV16; 8 nucleotides match TRBD1. J gave up 8 bases and V 4 bases, and 12 bases lay outside the gene matches. Germline V gene lookup returns CDR1 KGHSY and CDR2 FQNENV. There are 15 residues in the CDR3.

The chain links TRBV30 to TRBJ2-3, with D perhaps matching TRBD1 (5 bases). Trimming removed 1 base from V and 5 bases from J, with 7 bases in between. The length of the CDR3 is 12 residues. CDR1 GTSNPN and CDR2 SVGIG come from the germline V gene (reference sequence). The DNA of the CDR3 is TGTGCCTGGAGTGCAGGGCTAGATACGCAGTATTTT. Its translation is CAWSAGLDTQYF.

The count of this clone is one. This chain links TRBV19 with TRBJ1-2; 8 nucleotides align to TRBD1. The CDR3 covers 13 residues. Germline V lookup: CDR1 LNHDA, CDR2 SQIVND (reference sequence). V gave up 10 bases and J gave up 5 bases; unmatched junction bases: 9. The CDR3 region has the DNA TGTGCCACCCAATTGGACAGGGCTTATGGCTACACCTTC. The encoded protein is CATQLDRAYGYTF.

The V and J genes are TRBV18 and TRBJ1-6; 7 bases align to TRBD1. This CDR3 has 15 residues. CDR1 is KGHSH and CDR2 is LQKENI in the germline V gene. The ends lost 0 bases at V and 6 bases at J; junction bases unmatched: 2. CDR3 coding DNA: TGTGCCAGCTCACCACCGAGGGGGCCTAATTCACCCCTCCACTTT. It is translated as CASSPPRGPNSPLHF.

The count of this clone is one. This chain joins TRBV9 and TRBJ1-1, with 8 positions matching TRBD1. The CDR3 is made up of 15 amino acids. CDR1 SGDLS and CDR2 YYNGEE come from the germline V gene. V was pared by 2 bases and J by 0 bases, with 3 bases of the junction left unmatched. DNA of the CDR3: TGTGCCAGCAGCGTCTCGGGACAGGTGAACACTGAAGCTTTCTTT. It specifies CASSVSGQVNTEAFF.

The CDR3 DNA follows: TGTGCCAGCAGCGCCCAGGGTGGTAGCAATCAGCCCCAGCATTTT. It is translated as CASSAQGGSNQPQHF. The rearrangement uses TRBV6-6 and TRBJ1-5; a weak D match, TRBD1 (5 bases). The CDR3 totals 15 residues. Trimming stripped 6 bases from V and 0 bases from J, with 12 bases between. The germline CDR1 and CDR2 sequences are MNHNY and SVGAGI (reference sequence).

This clone came up a few times. The chain employs TRBV2 and TRBJ2-1, with 12 bases aligning to TRBD2. There are 17 residues in the CDR3. The germline V gene has CDR1 SNHLY and CDR2 FYNNEI. V shed 6 bases and J 4 bases; nucleotides not matched to a gene: 10. The CDR3 is CASSYSGLAGVYNEQFF. In DNA form, the CDR3 reads TGTGCCAGCAGCTACTCGGGACTAGCGGGTGTATACAATGAGCAGTTCTTC.

The rearrangement links TRBV19 to TRBJ1-2, with 10 bases aligning to TRBD1. The V and J ends lost 6 bases and 3 bases, in that order; junction bases with no gene match: 7. The CDR3 contains 15 residues. The germline V gene encodes CDR1 LNHDA and CDR2 SQIVND (reference sequence). CDR3: CASSRQGAVDYGYTF. CDR3 nucleotides: TGTGCCAGTAGCCGACAGGGGGCTGTAGACTATGGCTACACCTTC. Based on the CDR3 plus reference TRBV19 and TRBJ1-2, the full variable domain is DGGITQSPKYLFRKEGQNVTLSCEQNLNHDAMYWYRQDPGQGLRLIYYSQIVNDFQKGDIAEGYSVSREKKESFPLTVTSAQKNPTAFYLCASSRQGAVDYGYTFGSGTRLTVV.

The chain combines TRBV10-3 with TRBJ2-7; D might be TRBD1 (5 bases). Trimming removed 5 bases at V and 1 base at J, with 9 bases between. The CDR3 extends over 13 amino acids. Germline CDR1 ENHRY, CDR2 SYGVKD. CDR3 in amino acids: CAISQDKSYEQYF. CDR3 nucleotide sequence: TGTGCCATCAGTCAGGACAAATCCTACGAGCAGTACTTC.

As DNA, the CDR3 is TGTGCCAGCAGCTTGTTTACCCCAGGGGTAACTGAAGCTTTCTTT. Translating it yields CASSLFTPGVTEAFF. The V and J genes are TRBV7-2 and TRBJ1-1, with D possibly matching TRBD1 (6 bases). Germline V gene lookup returns CDR1 SGHTA and CDR2 FQGNSA. Trimming shortened V by 3 bases and J by 5 bases, and 16 bases separated the two germline ends. This CDR3 has 15 amino acids.

The V call is TRBV4-1, the J call TRBJ1-5; possible D gene TRBD1, 6 bases. V was clipped by 3 bases and J by 3 bases, with 12 bases between them. CDR1 is MGHRA and CDR2 is YSYEKL in the germline V gene. CDR3 size: 15 residues. The CDR3 region is CASSQPDRLNQPQHF. Here the CDR3 DNA reads TGCGCCAGCAGCCAGCCCGACAGGCTCAATCAGCCCCAGCATTTT.

This sequence joins TRBV18 and TRBJ2-7, with 9 positions matching TRBD2. CDR1 is KGHSH, CDR2 LQKENI, per germline. J gave up 3 bases and V 4 bases, and 7 bases lay outside the gene matches. CDR3 length: 15 residues. The CDR3: CASSLGLAGYYEQYV. DNA of the CDR3: TGTGCCAGCTCACTCGGTCTAGCGGGGTACTACGAGCAGTACGTC.

This clone showed up just once. The V call is TRBV10-2, the J call TRBJ2-3, with 16 positions matching TRBD2. This CDR3 contains 17 residues. Trimming at V came to 5 bases and at J to 2 bases, leaving 4 bases not matched to a gene. CDR1 is WSHSY, CDR2 SAAADI, per germline. The CDR3 coding sequence is TGCGCCAGCAGTTATGGGACTAGCGGGGGGGTCACAGATACGCAGTATTTT. This sequence encodes CASSYGTSGGVTDTQYF.

The chain combines TRBV2 with TRBJ2-3; 11 bases agree with TRBD2. With 6 bases clipped from V and 1 base from J, the junction kept 9 bases outside the gene matches. The CDR3 is made up of 17 amino acids. The germline V gene encodes CDR1 SNHLY and CDR2 FYNNEI. CDR3 bases: TGTGCCAGCAGATATAGCGGGGGGGCCCACCGCACAGATACGCAGTATTTT. Amino acid sequence: CASRYSGGAHRTDTQYF.

CDR3 sequence reads: CASRTTGTNTEAFF. The CDR3, as DNA: TGCGCCAGCAGGACAACGGGAACCAACACTGAAGCTTTCTTT. The chain is built from TRBV10-2 and TRBJ1-1; D is undetermined. Trimming stripped 6 bases from V and 2 bases from J, with 13 bases between. From germline, CDR1 is WSHSY and CDR2 SAAADI. The CDR3 contains 14 residues.